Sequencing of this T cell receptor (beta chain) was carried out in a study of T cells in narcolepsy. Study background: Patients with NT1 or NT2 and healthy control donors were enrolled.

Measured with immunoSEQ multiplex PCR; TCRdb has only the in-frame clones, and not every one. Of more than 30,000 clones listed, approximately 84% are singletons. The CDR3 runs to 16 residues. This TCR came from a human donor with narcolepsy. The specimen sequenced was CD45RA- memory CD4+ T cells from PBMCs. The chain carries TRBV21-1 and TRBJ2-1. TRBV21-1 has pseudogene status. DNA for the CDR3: TGTGCCAGCAGCAAACGATGTCCTCTGCTGTTTTATGAGCAGTTCTTC. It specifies CASSKRCPLLFYEQFF.